These 21 T cell receptor beta chains originate from one sample sequenced in a study of blood T cell repertoires in COVID-19. This table comes from immunoSEQ multiplex PCR, and its TCRdb copy is limited to in-frame clones, with some not included. The sample carries about 140,000 clones, approximately 82% recorded once. The sequenced sample was peripheral blood. The source is a human donor in a cohort sampled during active COVID-19.

The gene calls are TRBV15 and TRBJ1-5; maybe TRBD1 (6 bases). The CDR3 has 17 residues. Germline V gene lookup returns CDR1 LNHNV and CDR2 YYDKDF (reference sequence). V lost 6 bases to trimming and J lost 2 bases, with 20 bases between them. In nucleotides, the CDR3 is TGTGCCACCAGACAGGGCGGAATGAATATAGGCAATCAGCCCCAGCATTTT. This codes for CATRQGGMNIGNQPQHF. Variable domain in full (rest from reference TRBV15 and TRBJ1-5): DAMVIQNPRYQVTQFGKPVTLSCSQTLNHNVMYWYQQKSSQAPKLLFHYYDKDFNNEADTPDNFQSRRPNTSFCFLDIRSPGLGDTAMYLCATRQGGMNIGNQPQHFGDGTRLSIL.

The V and J genes are TRBV6-5 and TRBJ2-1; the match to TRBD2 covers 9 bases. J gave up 9 bases and V 2 bases, and 5 bases lay outside the gene matches. The CDR3 consists of 14 residues. CDR1 and CDR2 from the germline V gene are MNHEY and SVGAGI. CDR3 sequence reads: CASSYGREGGEQFF. The CDR3 coding sequence is TGTGCCAGCAGTTACGGGCGGGAGGGGGGTGAGCAGTTCTTC.

V and J are TRBV5-1 and TRBJ1-1, with D perhaps TRBD1 (6 bases). This CDR3 is 15 amino acids long. Looked up from germline, CDR1 is SGHRS and CDR2 is YFSETQ. V was trimmed by 4 bases and J by 3 bases, leaving 16 bases between them. The DNA for the CDR3 is TGCGCCAGCAGCCTCGGTTGGGGGCTAGACACTGAAGCTTTCTTT. It specifies CASSLGWGLDTEAFF.

This chain joins TRBV9 and TRBJ1-1; 8 bases agree with TRBD1. The germline CDR1 and CDR2 sequences are SGDLS and YYNGEE. This CDR3 comprises 15 residues. V was clipped by 0 bases and J by 5 bases; unmatched bases: 6. The CDR3 is CASSVDQGAFTEAFF. The CDR3 nucleotides are TGTGCCAGCAGCGTAGACCAGGGGGCGTTTACTGAAGCTTTCTTT.

The V call is TRBV12-1, the J call TRBJ2-3; the table's D call, TRBD2, was not checked against the DNA. TRBV12-1 is recorded as a pseudogene. The CDR3 loop spans 14 amino acids. The CDR3 sequence: CARRWLAGADTQYF. The CDR3 DNA follows: TGTGCCCGAAGGTGGCTAGCGGGAGCAGATACGCAGTATTTT.

The V call is TRBV7-6, the J call TRBJ2-6, with a weak D call TRBD2 (5 bases). CDR3 length: 15 residues. With 5 bases removed from V and 3 bases from J, the gap between germline ends came to 11 bases. Germline assignment: CDR1 SGHVS and CDR2 FNYEAQ. Here the CDR3 DNA reads TGTGCCAGCAGCGTCGGTGGAGGTGGGGCCAACGTCCTGACTTTC. Its translation is CASSVGGGGANVLTF.

This clone was detected once. The chain has TRBV24-1 and TRBJ2-5; 12 bases are a match to TRBD2. Germline V gene sequence: CDR1 KGHDR, CDR2 SFDVKD. The CDR3 sequence is 17 residues long. V lost 3 bases to trimming and J lost 5 bases; unmatched junction nucleotides: 9. CDR3 sequence reads: CATSDAPTSGRSETQYF. The DNA of the CDR3 is TGTGCCACCAGTGATGCACCTACTAGCGGGAGGTCGGAGACCCAGTACTTC.

To note about this clone: Other DNA variants within this sample encode the same CDR3. The V gene is TRBV6-2 or TRBV6-3, the J gene TRBJ2-1; no reliable D call. From germline, CDR1 is MNHEY and CDR2 SVGEGT. V lost 5 bases to trimming and J lost 1 base, with 6 bases between them. The CDR3 is 13 residues long. CDR3 loop: CASSESSYNEQFF. The CDR3 bases are TGTGCCAGCAGTGAGAGTTCCTACAATGAGCAGTTCTTC.

This clone was detected many times. V and J are TRBV7-6 and TRBJ2-5; perhaps TRBD2 as D (5 bases). Per the germline V gene, CDR1 is SGHVS and CDR2 is FNYEAQ. The CDR3 is made up of 15 amino acids. Trimming left V 7 bases short and J 4 bases short, with 19 bases between. CDR3 residues: CASTFGGSPGETQYF. The CDR3 nucleotides are TGTGCCAGCACATTTGGCGGGTCTCCAGGAGAGACCCAGTACTTC.

V usage is TRBV6-6 and J usage is TRBJ1-2; 7 bases fit TRBD1. V lost 2 bases, J lost 8 bases, and 11 bases stayed unmatched. In germline, CDR1 is MNHNY, CDR2 SVGAGI (reference sequence). The CDR3 loop spans 15 amino acids. The CDR3 is CASSYSRGVSEGYTF. Written as DNA, the CDR3 is TGTGCCAGCAGTTACAGCAGGGGGGTCTCGGAGGGCTACACCTTC.

The chain employs TRBV7-2 and TRBJ2-3, with 16 bases lining up with TRBD2. Germline V CDR1 and CDR2: SGHTA, FQGNSA. The CDR3 consists of 17 residues. V dropped 0 bases and J dropped 5; count of bases not matched to a gene: 2. CDR3 protein: CASSLAGLAGGGDTQYF. CDR3 DNA sequence: TGTGCCAGCAGCTTAGCGGGACTAGCGGGAGGGGGAGATACGCAGTATTTT.

The rearrangement joins TRBV28 to TRBJ1-1; TRBD1 matches at 8 bases. V dropped 3 bases and J dropped 6; count of bases not matched to a gene: 6. The germline V gene encodes CDR1 MDHEN and CDR2 SYDVKM. The CDR3 loop spans 14 amino acids. The CDR3 here is CASSLQGASPEAFF. The CDR3 DNA reads as TGTGCCAGCAGTTTGCAGGGGGCCAGCCCTGAAGCTTTCTTT.

A few counts support this clone. The chain links TRBV19 to TRBJ2-2, with 7 bases aligning to TRBD2. J was trimmed by 3 bases and V by 5 bases; bases with no gene match: 6. The CDR3 is 15 amino acids. Looked up from germline, CDR1 is LNHDA and CDR2 is SQIVND (reference sequence). CDR3 amino acids: CASSSRGVDTGELFF. DNA for the CDR3: TGTGCCAGTAGTTCCCGGGGGGTAGACACCGGGGAGCTGTTTTTT. The full variable domain, with the rest looked up from reference TRBV19 and TRBJ2-2, is DGGITQSPKYLFRKEGQNVTLSCEQNLNHDAMYWYRQDPGQGLRLIYYSQIVNDFQKGDIAEGYSVSREKKESFPLTVTSAQKNPTAFYLCASSSRGVDTGELFFGEGSRLTVL.

The V call is TRBV4-2, the J call TRBJ1-6; TRBD1 aligns across 8 bases. Looked up from germline, CDR1 is LGHNA and CDR2 is YNFKEQ. V dropped 3 bases and J dropped 9; count of bases not matched to a gene: 7. The CDR3 covers 15 residues. The DNA of the CDR3 is TGTGCCAGCAGCCACCCAGACAGGGGCCGTTCACCCCTCCACTTT. Its protein product is CASSHPDRGRSPLHF.

This clone was seen once. This chain connects TRBV7-9 to TRBJ2-1, with 8 bases fitting TRBD2. CDR1 SEHNR and CDR2 FQNEAQ come from the germline V gene (reference sequence). V trimming: 4 bases; J trimming: 4 bases; junction bases outside the gene matches: 9. The CDR3 runs 16 residues. This chain's CDR3 is CASSSPGTSGYNEQFF. The CDR3 nucleotides read TGTGCCAGCAGCTCCCCCGGGACTAGTGGTTACAATGAGCAGTTCTTC.

This clone occurred once. The chain recombines TRBV28 with TRBJ2-2; a possible D gene is TRBD2 (5 bases). The CDR3 sequence is 18 residues long. The germline V and J ends were trimmed by 3 bases and 4 bases, with 21 bases remaining between them. CDR1 and CDR2 (germline): MDHEN, SYDVKM. CDR3 DNA sequence: TGTGCCAGCAGTTTCCCCGCCCTTGTCGCGGGTGGCACCGGGGAGCTGTTTTTT. Its protein is CASSFPALVAGGTGELFF.

The chain couples TRBV6-5 to TRBJ1-6; weak D call: TRBD1 (5 bases). The V end lost 8 bases, the J end lost 3 bases, and 11 bases lay between the germline ends. The germline V gene has CDR1 MNHEY and CDR2 SVGAGI. This CDR3 contains 14 residues. CDR3: CASGTGNYNSPLHF. CDR3 bases: TGTGCCAGCGGTACAGGAAACTATAATTCACCCCTCCACTTT.

The rearrangement uses TRBV29-1 and TRBJ2-2; unclear D gene. V lost 1 base and J lost 0, with 6 bases in between. This CDR3 has 14 residues. The germline V gene encodes CDR1 SQVTM and CDR2 ANQGSEA. In DNA form, the CDR3 reads TGCAGCGTTGAAGCACAGCCGAACACCGGGGAGCTGTTTTTT. Its translation: CSVEAQPNTGELFF.

This clone has just a few counts. V is TRBV25-1 and J is TRBJ1-1; tentatively, D is TRBD1 (5 bases). Per the germline V gene, CDR1 is MGHDK and CDR2 is SYGVNS. The CDR3 has 15 residues. Trimming pared 2 bases from V and 3 bases from J, leaving 13 bases between. The CDR3 loop is CASSEGVQGDTEAFF. DNA for the CDR3: TGTGCCAGCAGTGAAGGGGTTCAGGGTGACACTGAAGCTTTCTTT. The full variable domain, with the rest looked up from reference TRBV25-1 and TRBJ1-1, is EADIYQTPRYLVIGTGKKITLECSQTMGHDKMYWYQQDPGMELHLIHYSYGVNSTEKGDLSSESTVSRIRTEHFPLTLESARPSHTSQYLCASSEGVQGDTEAFFGQGTRLTVV.

The chain combines TRBV11-2 with TRBJ2-1; 14 nucleotides align to TRBD2. The CDR3 consists of 15 residues. With 3 bases clipped from V and 8 bases from J, the junction kept 3 bases outside the gene matches. Germline CDR1 SGHAT, CDR2 FQNNGV. In DNA form, the CDR3 reads TGTGCCAGCAGCTTGGGACTAGCGGGAGTCGATGAGCAGTTCTTC. Amino acids: CASSLGLAGVDEQFF.

The chain links TRBV28 to TRBJ1-5; 8 bases line up with TRBD1. The CDR3 is 17 residues long. Germline V gene lookup returns CDR1 MDHEN and CDR2 SYDVKM. The ends lost 3 bases at V and 3 bases at J; junction bases unmatched: 10. The CDR3 reads CASSLGVGRGPNQPQHF. CDR3 DNA sequence: TGTGCCAGCAGTTTGGGGGTGGGCAGGGGGCCCAATCAGCCCCAGCATTTT.